A single sample is the source of the 30 T cell receptor beta chains below, sequenced in a study of blood T cells in healthy people across ages. A sample-barcoded 5' primer and a J-beta primer mix were used in a second PCR of roughly 7 to 11 cycles. TCRdb reprocessed the 5' RACE reads via MiXCR and lists one record per CDR3 protein. The sample has hundreds of thousands of distinct CDR3 sequences, roughly three fifths seen once. The sequencing sample was made of blood. The receptor source for this set is a man aged 35 to 55 in good health.

The chain is built from TRBV5-1 and TRBJ2-7, with 7 positions matching TRBD2. The V gene end was trimmed by 1 base and the J gene end by 3 bases; junction bases not matched to a gene: 4. Germline V gene sequence: CDR1 SGHRS, CDR2 YFSETQ. CDR3 length: 14 residues. The DNA of the CDR3 is TGCGCCAGCAGCTTGTTTAGGACTAGCTACGAGCAGTACTTC. As protein: CASSLFRTSYEQYF. The full variable domain, in which reference TRBV5-1 and TRBJ2-7 provide the parts outside the CDR3, is KAGVTQTPRYLIKTRGQQVTLSCSPISGHRSVSWYQQTPGQGLQFLFEYFSETQRNKGNFPGRFSGRQFSNSRSEMNVSTLELGDSALYLCASSLFRTSYEQYFGPGTRLTVT.

The rearrangement uses TRBV7-9 and TRBJ2-1; 14 bases align to TRBD2. The germline CDR1 and CDR2 sequences are SEHNR and FQNEAQ (reference sequence). Germline trimming cut 1 base from V and 5 bases from J; bases unmatched to any gene: 1. The CDR3 consists of 16 residues. DNA for the CDR3: TGTGCCAGCAGCTTAGTGACTAGCGGGAGGGACAATGAGCAGTTCTTC. Amino acids: CASSLVTSGRDNEQFF.

The V gene is TRBV2, the J gene TRBJ2-3; TRBD2 matches 10 bases. Germline CDR1 is SNHLY and CDR2 is FYNNEI. The CDR3 length is 14 residues. The junction had 7 bases not matched to a gene; V was cut back by 6 bases and J by 7 bases. For the CDR3, the DNA is TGTGCCAGCAGAGGACTAGCGGTGGGAAATACGCAGTATTTT. Its translation: CASRGLAVGNTQYF.

This clonotype was observed once. The gene calls are TRBV16 and TRBJ1-2, with D unresolved. The CDR3 is 15 residues long. From germline, CDR1 is KGHSY and CDR2 FQNENV. Deletions cut 2 bases from V and 3 bases from J, with 13 bases between. The CDR3 protein is CASSQGPGRHYGYTF. The CDR3 DNA reads as TGTGCCAGCAGCCAAGGGCCGGGCCGACACTATGGCTACACCTTC. Filled out from reference TRBV16 and TRBJ1-2, the complete variable domain reads GEEVAQTPKHLVRGEGQKAKLYCAPIKGHSYVFWYQQVLKNEFKFLISFQNENVFDETGMPKERFSAKCLPNSPCSLEIQATKLEDSAVYFCASSQGPGRHYGYTFGSGTRLTVV.

The chain uses TRBV7-9 and TRBJ2-5, with D unclear. CDR1 and CDR2 (germline): SEHNR, FQNEAQ (reference sequence). V gave up 5 bases and J gave up 0 bases, with 10 bases separating them. The CDR3 is 14 amino acids. The CDR3 DNA reads TGTGCCAGCAGCCCCCGGTCGTACCAAGAGACCCAGTACTTC. It specifies CASSPRSYQETQYF.

Regarding this clonotype: The CDR3 ends on some other residue instead of the conserved phenylalanine or tryptophan, so this is likely a read error. V gene TRBV7-9 combines with J gene TRBJ2-7, with D unclear. The V end lost 4 bases, the J end lost 6 bases, and 13 bases lay between the germline ends. The germline V gene encodes CDR1 SEHNR and CDR2 FQNEAQ (reference sequence). The CDR3 sequence is 13 residues long. The CDR3 DNA is TGTGCCAGCAGCTCAGGAACTCGATCCGAGCAGTACGAC. Protein product: CASSSGTRSEQYD.

This chain connects TRBV4-1 to TRBJ1-2; D not certain. Germline V gene sequence: CDR1 MGHRA, CDR2 YSYEKL. The CDR3 loop spans 13 amino acids. Between the trimmed V and J ends, which lost 3 bases and 7 bases, there was a span of 12 bases. The CDR3 protein is CASSHSMSSGYTF. CDR3 nucleotides: TGCGCCAGCAGCCATTCTATGTCGTCTGGCTACACCTTC.

The V and J genes are TRBV2 and TRBJ1-5; 8 bases map to TRBD1. The CDR3 is made up of 15 amino acids. The trim removed 4 bases at V and 5 bases at J, leaving 7 bases unmatched. The germline CDR1 and CDR2 sequences are SNHLY and FYNNEI. The CDR3 spells CASSGKQGGYQPQHF. In DNA form, the CDR3 reads TGTGCCAGCAGTGGAAAACAGGGGGGGTATCAGCCCCAGCATTTT. Full variable domain (rest looked up from reference TRBV2 and TRBJ1-5): EPEVTQTPSHQVTQMGQEVILRCVPISNHLYFYWYRQILGQKVEFLVSFYNNEISEKSEIFDDQFSVERPDGSNFTLKIRSTKLEDSAMYFCASSGKQGGYQPQHFGDGTRLSIL.

This clonotype has more than one count but fewer than ten. The chain uses TRBV12-3 or TRBV12-4 and TRBJ2-7; weak D call: TRBD1 (5 bases). CDR3 size: 17 residues. V lost 6 bases and J lost 4, with 25 bases in between. The DNA of the CDR3 is TGTGCCAGCAGCTTATCGGGCAGGGCGAAATCAGGATACGAGCAGTACTTC. This gives the protein CASSLSGRAKSGYEQYF.

This clonotype has only one observation. The V and J genes are TRBV9 and TRBJ2-2; 11 bases agree with TRBD1. The germline CDR1 and CDR2 sequences are SGDLS and YYNGEE. The CDR3 length is 17 residues. Trimming cost V 2 bases and J 3 bases; bases outside gene matches: 6. In DNA, the CDR3 is TGTGCCAGCAGCGTGGGACAGGGGGAAACGGACACCGGGGAGCTGTTTTTT. It encodes CASSVGQGETDTGELFF.

This clonotype has just a few counts. The chain uses TRBV12-3 or TRBV12-4 and TRBJ2-1; 7 nucleotides match TRBD2. J was trimmed by 9 bases and V by 5 bases; bases with no gene match: 7. This CDR3 is built from 13 residues. CDR3 sequence: CASSARLAGEQFF. The DNA for the CDR3 is TGTGCCAGCAGTGCGAGACTAGCTGGTGAGCAGTTCTTC.

This clonotype appeared a few times. The chain couples TRBV5-1 to TRBJ2-3, with unresolved D. This CDR3 comprises 14 residues. Germline loops: CDR1 SGHRS, CDR2 YFSETQ. The V and J ends lost 2 bases and 2 bases respectively, with 9 bases between them. The CDR3 loop is CASSFLADTDTQYF. Written as DNA, the CDR3 is TGCGCCAGCAGCTTTTTAGCCGACACAGATACGCAGTATTTT.

This clonotype was picked up a small number of times. V and J are TRBV4-2 and TRBJ1-5; TRBD1 might be the D (6 bases). CDR1 and CDR2 from the germline V gene are LGHNA and YNFKEQ. CDR3 length equals 16 residues. V lost 0 bases, J lost 6 bases, and 15 bases lay in between. As DNA, the CDR3 is TGTGCCAGCAGCCAAGAATTACAGGGAGGAAGTCAGCCCCAGCATTTT. This sequence encodes CASSQELQGGSQPQHF.

The CDR3 reads CASSAPLWGGLSTDTQYF. The DNA for the CDR3 is TGTGCCAGCAGCGCCCCCCTGTGGGGCGGGCTGAGCACAGATACGCAGTATTTT. V is TRBV9 and J is TRBJ2-3; either TRBD1 or TRBD2 may supply D (5 bases each). CDR3 length equals 18 residues. Germline values: CDR1 SGDLS, CDR2 YYNGEE. Trimming left V 3 bases short and J 0 bases short, with 20 bases between.

The J gene is TRBJ2-5, the V gene TRBV20-1; TRBD1 aligns across 9 bases. The CDR3 extends over 13 amino acids. V gave up 5 bases and J gave up 3 bases; unmatched junction bases: 4. Germline V lookup: CDR1 DFQATT, CDR2 SNEGSKA (reference sequence). The CDR3 reads CSADDRGKETQYF. DNA of the CDR3: TGCAGTGCTGATGACAGGGGGAAAGAGACCCAGTACTTC.

This clonotype was found once. The chain has TRBV19 and TRBJ1-2; no clear D gene. Trimming took 3 bases from V and 2 from J, leaving 10 bases between them. The germline V gene has CDR1 LNHDA and CDR2 SQIVND (reference sequence). CDR3 length: 14 amino acids. The CDR3 is CASSILQANYGYTF. The CDR3 coding sequence is TGTGCCAGTAGTATTCTCCAGGCGAACTATGGCTACACCTTC.

The CDR3 nucleotides read TGCGCCAGCAGCCGGGACTCGACTAGCACAGATACGCAGTATTTT. Protein: CASSRDSTSTDTQYF. This chain joins TRBV5-1 and TRBJ2-3, with D possibly being TRBD2 (6 bases). The CDR3 sequence is 15 residues long. Deletions cut 4 bases from V and 0 bases from J, with 12 bases between. The germline gives CDR1 SGHRS, CDR2 YFSETQ. Full variable domain (remainder filled in from reference TRBV5-1 and TRBJ2-3): KAGVTQTPRYLIKTRGQQVTLSCSPISGHRSVSWYQQTPGQGLQFLFEYFSETQRNKGNFPGRFSGRQFSNSRSEMNVSTLELGDSALYLCASSRDSTSTDTQYFGPGTRLTVL.

The chain recombines TRBV29-1 with TRBJ2-3; D gene unclear. The CDR3 consists of 12 residues. V was trimmed by 4 bases and J by 4 bases, leaving 9 bases between them. Per the germline V gene, CDR1 is SQVTM and CDR2 is ANQGSEA. CDR3 bases: TGCAGCGTTGGCCACCTGTCAGATACGCAGTATTTT. It translates to CSVGHLSDTQYF.

V gene TRBV7-8 combines with J gene TRBJ2-7; no reliable D call. In germline, CDR1 is SGHVS, CDR2 FQNEAQ. The ends were cut back, 7 bases at V and 0 bases at J, with 16 bases in the middle. CDR3 length: 15 amino acids. The CDR3 region is CASTSPGQASYEQYF. CDR3 bases: TGTGCCAGCACCTCCCCGGGCCAGGCCTCCTACGAGCAGTACTTC.

The chain is built from TRBV28 and TRBJ2-3, with 7 nucleotides matching TRBD2. Losses at the gene ends were 3 bases for V and 6 bases for J; bases not matched to a gene: 12. CDR1 and CDR2 from the germline V gene are MDHEN and SYDVKM. The CDR3 extends over 16 amino acids. CDR3 DNA: TGTGCCAGCAGTTTCTCTCAGAGCGGGGATAGGGATACGCAGTATTTT. It translates to CASSFSQSGDRDTQYF.

This clonotype was seen more than once but under ten times. V is TRBV29-1 and J is TRBJ2-5; D is unclear. The CDR3 has 11 amino acids. Trimming took off 8 bases at V and 5 bases at J, with 12 bases between the two ends. Germline CDR1 is SQVTM and CDR2 is ANQGSEA. This chain's CDR3 is CSSSVGETQYF. The CDR3 region has the DNA TGCAGCTCTAGTGTCGGGGAGACCCAGTACTTC.

The genes are TRBV20-1 and TRBJ1-2; no firm D call. This CDR3 region has 15 residues. The germline V and J ends were trimmed by 3 bases and 6 bases, with 20 bases remaining between them. The germline V gene has CDR1 DFQATT and CDR2 SNEGSKA (reference sequence). The CDR3 region is CSASERQGYRDGYTF. CDR3 sequence (DNA): TGCAGTGCTAGTGAACGTCAAGGTTATAGGGATGGCTACACCTTC.

The genes are TRBV27 and TRBJ2-1, with D tentatively TRBD2 (6 bases). V lost 5 bases, J lost 5 bases, and 16 bases lay in between. The CDR3 has 15 residues. The germline V gene encodes CDR1 MNHEY and CDR2 SMNVEV (reference sequence). The CDR3 loop reads CASSTPGLAHNEQFF. Here the CDR3 DNA reads TGTGCCAGCAGTACGCCGGGGCTAGCGCACAATGAGCAGTTCTTC.

V and J are TRBV27 and TRBJ2-1; D gene uncertain. The length of the CDR3 is 13 residues. V lost 5 bases and J 3 bases, leaving 8 bases between the germline ends. Germline V lookup: CDR1 MNHEY, CDR2 SMNVEV (reference sequence). In DNA form, the CDR3 reads TGTGCCAGCAGTAACCCTAACTACAATGAGCAGTTCTTC. It encodes CASSNPNYNEQFF.

This clonotype was seen only a few times. The genes are TRBV12-3 or TRBV12-4 and TRBJ1-2, with 11 bases lining up with TRBD1. V trimming: 4 bases; J trimming: 4 bases; junction bases outside the gene matches: 2. The CDR3 runs to 14 residues. Here the CDR3 DNA reads TGTGCCAGCAGTTATGGGACAGGGGGCTATGGCTACACCTTC. This encodes CASSYGTGGYGYTF.

The chain joins TRBV20-1 to TRBJ1-6, with D hard to call. From germline, CDR1 is DFQATT and CDR2 SNEGSKA (reference sequence). This CDR3 is 11 amino acids long. V lost 5 bases, J lost 11 bases, and 10 bases lay in between. The CDR3 DNA is TGCAGTGCTGGACCGGACGCACCCCTCCACTTT. It translates to CSAGPDAPLHF.

This chain connects TRBV20-1 to TRBJ2-5, with 7 bases lining up with TRBD1. Germline V gene sequence: CDR1 DFQATT, CDR2 SNEGSKA (reference sequence). Trimming cost V 3 bases and J 1 base; bases outside gene matches: 5. The CDR3 has 14 amino acids. CDR3 nucleotide sequence: TGCAGTGCTAGCGCAGGGACAGCCCAAGAGACCCAGTACTTC. Residues: CSASAGTAQETQYF.

The chain joins TRBV7-4 to TRBJ1-2; D is uncertain. CDR1 SGHVT and CDR2 SQSDAQ come from the germline V gene. Trimming removed 2 bases at V and 2 bases at J, with 12 bases between. The CDR3 consists of 15 residues. For the CDR3, the DNA is TGTGCCAGCAGCTTAATTTTGTGGGGAAACTATGGCTACACCTTC. Residues: CASSLILWGNYGYTF.

The rearrangement joins TRBV28 to TRBJ2-1; TRBD2 is a possible D gene (5 bases). The assigned J gene may be wrong: the sequence end matches TRBJ2-7 better. The CDR3 is 14 amino acids. Per the germline V gene, CDR1 is MDHEN and CDR2 is SYDVKM. CDR3 protein: CATKQEEDYYEQYF. The CDR3 DNA sequence: TGTGCCACCAAGCAAGAGGAAGACTACTACGAGCAGTACTTC.

The gene calls are TRBV7-8 and TRBJ2-1, with D tentatively TRBD2 (5 bases). Looked up from germline, CDR1 is SGHVS and CDR2 is FQNEAQ. The CDR3 is made up of 17 amino acids. V was cut by 1 base and J by 0 bases, with 13 bases left in between. The CDR3 protein is CASSLEGGENSYNEQFF. For the CDR3, the DNA is TGTGCCAGCAGCTTAGAAGGAGGAGAGAACTCCTACAATGAGCAGTTCTTC. Looking up the rest from reference TRBV7-8 and TRBJ2-1 gives the full variable domain: GAGVSQSPRYKVAKRGQDVALRCDPISGHVSLFWYQQALGQGPEFLTYFQNEAQLDKSGLPSDRFFAERPEGSVSTLKIQRTQQEDSAVYLCASSLEGGENSYNEQFFGPGTRLTVL.